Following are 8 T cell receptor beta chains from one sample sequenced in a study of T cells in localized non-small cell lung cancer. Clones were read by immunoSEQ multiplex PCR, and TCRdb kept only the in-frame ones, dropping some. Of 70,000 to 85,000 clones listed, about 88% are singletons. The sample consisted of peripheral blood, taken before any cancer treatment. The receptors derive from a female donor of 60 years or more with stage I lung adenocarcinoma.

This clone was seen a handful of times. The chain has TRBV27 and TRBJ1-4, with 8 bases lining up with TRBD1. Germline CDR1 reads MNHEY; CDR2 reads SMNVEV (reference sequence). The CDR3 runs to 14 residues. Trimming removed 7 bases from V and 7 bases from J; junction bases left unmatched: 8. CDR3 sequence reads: CASTSGTGREKLFF. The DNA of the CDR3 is TGTGCCAGCACCTCCGGGACAGGTCGTGAAAAACTGTTTTTT.

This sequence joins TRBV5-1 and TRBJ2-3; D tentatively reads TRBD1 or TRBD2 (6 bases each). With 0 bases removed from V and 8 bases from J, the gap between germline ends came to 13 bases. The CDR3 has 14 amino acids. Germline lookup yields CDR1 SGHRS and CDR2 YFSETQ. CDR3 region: CASSLGTEGGTQYF. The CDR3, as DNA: TGCGCCAGCAGCTTGGGGACGGAGGGGGGTACGCAGTATTTT.

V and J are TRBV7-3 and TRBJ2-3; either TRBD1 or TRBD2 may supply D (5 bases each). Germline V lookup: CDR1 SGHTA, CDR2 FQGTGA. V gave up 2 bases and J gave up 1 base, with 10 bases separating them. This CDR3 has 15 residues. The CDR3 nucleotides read TGTGCCAGCAGCTTATTATGGGACCGCACAGATACGCAGTATTTT. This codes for CASSLLWDRTDTQYF.

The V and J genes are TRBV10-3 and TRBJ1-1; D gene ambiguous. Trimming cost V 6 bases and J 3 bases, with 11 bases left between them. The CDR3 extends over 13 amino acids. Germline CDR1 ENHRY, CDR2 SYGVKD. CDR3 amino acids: CAISGEPDTEAFF. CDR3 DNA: TGTGCCATCAGCGGGGAGCCCGACACTGAAGCTTTCTTT.

In DNA, the CDR3 is TGCAGTGCTCGCGGGGCCTACGAGCAGTACTTC. This encodes CSARGAYEQYF. The chain is built from TRBV20-1 and TRBJ2-7, with a tentative D call TRBD2 (6 bases). This CDR3 spans 11 amino acids. V lost 5 bases to trimming and J lost 2 bases, with 7 bases between them. Germline loops: CDR1 DFQATT, CDR2 SNEGSKA (reference sequence).

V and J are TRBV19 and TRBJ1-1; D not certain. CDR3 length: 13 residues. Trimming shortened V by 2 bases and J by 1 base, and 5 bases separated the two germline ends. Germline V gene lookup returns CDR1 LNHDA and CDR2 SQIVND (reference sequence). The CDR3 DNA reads TGTGCCAGTAGTATATCCGCGAACACTGAAGCTTTCTTT. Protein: CASSISANTEAFF.

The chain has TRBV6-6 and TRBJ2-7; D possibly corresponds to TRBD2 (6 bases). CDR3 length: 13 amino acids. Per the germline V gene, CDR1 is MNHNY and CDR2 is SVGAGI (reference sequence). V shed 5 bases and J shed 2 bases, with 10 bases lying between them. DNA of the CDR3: TGTGCCAGCAGTGAGGCGGGGACCTACGAGCAGTACTTC. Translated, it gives CASSEAGTYEQYF.

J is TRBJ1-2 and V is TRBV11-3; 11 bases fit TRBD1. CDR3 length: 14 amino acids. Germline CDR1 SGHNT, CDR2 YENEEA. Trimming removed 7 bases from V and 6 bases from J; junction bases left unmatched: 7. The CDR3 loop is CASTNPGQGDGYTF. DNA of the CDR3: TGTGCCAGCACCAATCCGGGACAGGGGGATGGCTACACCTTC.